This is a list of T cell receptor beta chains from one sample in a study of blood T cell repertoires in COVID-19. Clones were sequenced by immunoSEQ multiplex PCR, and TCRdb holds only the in-frame ones, with some missing. The table has 360,000 or so clones, about 90% seen once. Material: peripheral blood. The receptor source for this set is a man between 18 and 35 years old with active or convalescent COVID-19. Both conserved end residues are trimmed from each CDR3. The order of the fields is V gene, J gene, CDR3 protein.

V: TRBV30
J: TRBJ2-6
CDR3: AWKILAGAGANVLT

V: TRBV9
J: TRBJ1-1
CDR3: ASSETGNTEAF

V: TRBV6-2/TRBV6-3
J: TRBJ2-7
CDR3: ASSSSAYEQY

V: TRBV2
J: TRBJ1-4
CDR3: ASTRDSGNEKLF

V: TRBV11-2
J: TRBJ1-5
CDR3: ASSLGTGGNQPQH

V: TRBV11-3
J: TRBJ2-2
CDR3: ASSPNTSVHTGELF

V: TRBV11-2
J: TRBJ2-1
CDR3: ASSSFEGTGDGEQF

V: TRBV25-1
J: TRBJ2-2
CDR3: ASRGGYTGELF

V: TRBV7-9
J: TRBJ2-3
CDR3: ASSLDQGQGPDTQY

V: TRBV27
J: TRBJ1-5
CDR3: ASSLSGGGQPQH

V: TRBV7-6
J: TRBJ1-6
CDR3: ASSADRFSPLH

V: TRBV27
J: TRBJ1-4
CDR3: ASRSFGTNEKLF

V: TRBV14
J: TRBJ1-1
CDR3: ASSRFTGGTEAF

V: TRBV7-8
J: TRBJ1-2
CDR3: ASSLGQVAYGYT

V: TRBV19
J: TRBJ2-2
CDR3: ASSLSLTGELF

V: TRBV4-3
J: TRBJ1-6
CDR3: ASSRYREGIDSPLH

V: TRBV7-9
J: TRBJ1-6
CDR3: ASSYSTTGQGSSPLH

V: TRBV4-3
J: TRBJ1-1
CDR3: ASSRYVTGGLTEAF

V: TRBV4-2
J: TRBJ2-1
CDR3: ASSQASGGDDEQF

V: TRBV5-1
J: TRBJ2-7
CDR3: ASSFGQGSPYEQY

V: TRBV5-1
J: TRBJ2-3
CDR3: ASSLAGGGAQTQY

V: TRBV7-2
J: TRBJ1-4
CDR3: ASSLRQAEKLF

V: TRBV6-6
J: TRBJ2-1
CDR3: ASSRSLDRVAYNEQF

V: TRBV6-5
J: TRBJ1-3
CDR3: ASSYSQGISGNTIY

V: TRBV6-5
J: TRBJ2-3
CDR3: ASSYSGGLSDTQY

V: TRBV6-2/TRBV6-3
J: TRBJ2-3
CDR3: ASSYSGQGVSQTDTQY

V: TRBV11-3
J: TRBJ2-1
CDR3: ASSAMNRENEQF

V: TRBV5-1
J: TRBJ1-1
CDR3: ASSLGTGLGNTEAF

V: TRBV19
J: TRBJ1-1
CDR3: ASSPEDSPFEAF

V: TRBV18
J: TRBJ2-7
CDR3: ASSPPFNPTQRTYEQY

V: TRBV7-2
J: TRBJ2-2
CDR3: ASSLRSGAGTGELF

V: TRBV2
J: TRBJ1-6
CDR3: ASSAGWESPLH

V: TRBV7-3
J: TRBJ2-7
CDR3: ASSSGQGNNEQY